The 24 T cell receptor beta chains in this list originate from one sample, sequenced in a study of cytomegalovirus exposure and HLA in healthy donors. Repertoires were generated with immunoSEQ multiplex PCR, while TCRdb's copy carries only in-frame clones and drops some. Of under 300,000 clones in the sample, roughly 90% were seen once. Sample: PBMCs. Receptors originate from a woman between 18 and 29 years old in good health and CMV-seronegative.

The rearrangement joins TRBV30 to TRBJ1-2; 9 nucleotides align to TRBD1. The CDR3 has 12 amino acids. Germline lookup yields CDR1 GTSNPN and CDR2 SVGIG (reference sequence). V trimming: 5 bases; J trimming: 8 bases; junction bases outside the gene matches: 6. The CDR3 DNA reads TGTGCCTGGGGGGGACAGGGCAGCGGCTACACCTTC. This encodes CAWGGQGSGYTF.

The chain's CDR3 is CASSDRVGGWNTEAFF. In DNA, the CDR3 is TGTGCCAGCAGTGATCGGGTAGGGGGATGGAACACTGAAGCTTTCTTT. The V call is TRBV2, the J call TRBJ1-1, with a possible D match to TRBD1 (6 bases). V dropped 3 bases and J dropped 1 base, with 15 bases sitting between them. This CDR3 comprises 16 residues. Germline V gene data show CDR1 as SNHLY and CDR2 as FYNNEI.

The V call is TRBV9, the J call TRBJ1-1; the D gene is possibly TRBD1 (5 bases). V was clipped by 2 bases and J by 0 bases, with 11 bases between them. The CDR3 runs to 15 residues. CDR1 and CDR2 (germline): SGDLS, YYNGEE. The CDR3 loop is CASSVYGGVNTEAFF. In DNA, the CDR3 is TGTGCCAGCAGCGTGTACGGGGGGGTGAACACTGAAGCTTTCTTT.

This clone was seen a single time. This sample also contains other DNA sequences that code for the same CDR3. V and J are TRBV20-1 and TRBJ2-3; D uncertain. Germline CDR1 and CDR2: DFQATT and SNEGSKA (reference sequence). This CDR3 is built from 10 residues. V lost 6 bases and J lost 6, with 7 bases in between. CDR3 sequence: CSAVVDTQYF. Written as DNA, the CDR3 is TGCAGTGCCGTCGTTGATACGCAGTATTTT.

The chain couples TRBV5-1 to TRBJ2-3; TRBD2 agrees at 13 bases. CDR1 SGHRS and CDR2 YFSETQ come from the germline V gene. The junction had 11 bases not matched to a gene; V was cut back by 3 bases and J by 7 bases. There are 17 residues in the CDR3. CDR3 sequence reads: CASSSQGLAGSGNTQYF. In nucleotides, the CDR3 is TGCGCCAGCAGCTCCCAGGGACTAGCGGGGTCCGGGAATACGCAGTATTTT.

Remarks on this clone: Relative to the germline gene, one junction end is altered; a read error may explain this. The V and J genes are TRBV6-1 and TRBJ1-1, with D possibly matching TRBD1 (5 bases). The CDR3 length is 13 residues. Germline V gene sequence: CDR1 MNHNS, CDR2 SASEGT. The CDR3: CATSTTGNTEAFF. The CDR3 DNA reads TGTGCCACCAGTACTACAGGGAACACTGAAGCTTTCTTT.

V and J are TRBV4-3 and TRBJ1-3, with D possibly being TRBD1 (6 bases). Germline V gene lookup returns CDR1 LGHNA and CDR2 YSLEER. The CDR3 totals 17 residues. V was clipped by 2 bases and J by 3 bases, with 17 bases between them. The CDR3 coding sequence is TGCGCCAGCAGCCAACAACCTCAGGCGGACAGTGGAAACACCATATATTTT. Translating it yields CASSQQPQADSGNTIYF.

This chain joins TRBV5-1 and TRBJ2-1; the D gene is possibly TRBD2 (5 bases). In germline, CDR1 is SGHRS, CDR2 YFSETQ. V lost 0 bases and J lost 3, with 10 bases in between. The CDR3 has 15 residues. Here the CDR3 DNA reads TGCGCCAGCAGCTTGGTGGTACTAGACTACAATGAGCAGTTCTTC. Residues: CASSLVVLDYNEQFF.

The chain joins TRBV6-1 to TRBJ1-1, with D uncertain. CDR1 and CDR2 (germline): MNHNS, SASEGT. This CDR3 has 13 residues. Between the trimmed V and J ends, which lost 4 bases and 9 bases, there was a span of 15 bases. CDR3 in amino acids: CASSVERASQAFF. In nucleotides, the CDR3 is TGTGCCAGCAGTGTGGAGCGGGCCTCACAAGCTTTCTTT.

The chain recombines TRBV30 with TRBJ2-5; 8 bases map to TRBD1. CDR3 length: 15 amino acids. V was clipped by 1 base and J by 4 bases; unmatched bases: 8. Germline CDR1 GTSNPN, CDR2 SVGIG (reference sequence). The CDR3 sequence is CAWSGWTGTLETQYF. For the CDR3, the DNA is TGTGCCTGGAGTGGTTGGACAGGGACGTTAGAGACCCAGTACTTC.

The chain recombines TRBV7-2 with TRBJ1-4; D is ambiguous. With 2 bases removed from V and 5 bases from J, the gap between germline ends came to 9 bases. Germline V gene data show CDR1 as SGHTA and CDR2 as FQGNSA. This CDR3 comprises 14 residues. The CDR3 loop is CASSLSRQNEKLFF. The CDR3 coding sequence is TGTGCCAGCAGCTTATCGAGGCAGAATGAAAAACTGTTTTTT.

J is TRBJ2-6 and V is TRBV21-1; TRBD1, the table's D call, lacks a check against the DNA. TRBV21-1 is a pseudogene segment. The CDR3 is 17 amino acids. The CDR3 DNA reads as TGTGCCAGCAGCAGGGACAGGGAAGGATCTGGGGCCAACGTCCTGACTTTC. Its translation is CASSRDREGSGANVLTF.

The rearrangement joins TRBV10-3 to TRBJ1-6; 9 nucleotides align to TRBD1. J gave up 7 bases and V 4 bases, and 8 bases lay outside the gene matches. The CDR3 covers 16 residues. Per the germline V gene, CDR1 is ENHRY and CDR2 is SYGVKD. Written as DNA, the CDR3 is TGTGCCATCAGTGCCCTGGGACAGGGTTTGAATTCACCCCTCCACTTT. Its translation: CAISALGQGLNSPLHF.

The genes are TRBV27 and TRBJ2-1; 10 bases align to TRBD2. CDR1 and CDR2 (germline): MNHEY, SMNVEV (reference sequence). The CDR3 runs to 17 residues. V lost 5 bases to trimming and J lost 4 bases; unmatched junction nucleotides: 11. The CDR3 protein is CASSEGWGLAIYNEQFF. In DNA form, the CDR3 reads TGTGCCAGCAGTGAGGGGTGGGGACTAGCGATTTACAATGAGCAGTTCTTC.

This sequence joins TRBV6-6 and TRBJ2-1; 7 bases align to TRBD1. Germline trimming cut 6 bases from V and 2 bases from J; bases unmatched to any gene: 7. This CDR3 contains 15 residues. Germline CDR1 is MNHNY and CDR2 is SVGAGI (reference sequence). The CDR3 nucleotides read TGTGCCAGCAGCCGAGACAGGGTAACCTACAATGAGCAGTTCTTC. It yields the protein CASSRDRVTYNEQFF.

This sequence joins TRBV4-1 and TRBJ2-5, with 8 bases matching TRBD2. V trimming: 4 bases; J trimming: 4 bases; junction bases outside the gene matches: 11. This CDR3 contains 16 residues. The germline V gene encodes CDR1 MGHRA and CDR2 YSYEKL. The CDR3 here is CASSLPGGEVRETQYF. CDR3 sequence (DNA): TGCGCCAGCAGCCTCCCGGGAGGGGAAGTGCGAGAGACCCAGTACTTC.

V and J are TRBV9 and TRBJ2-1; TRBD1 matches at 7 bases. CDR1 and CDR2 (germline): SGDLS, YYNGEE. The CDR3 totals 13 residues. V lost 4 bases and J lost 7; bases outside the gene matches: 5. In DNA, the CDR3 is TGTGCCAGCAGCACGACAGGGACAAATGAGCAGTTCTTC. Amino acids: CASSTTGTNEQFF.

The chain joins TRBV27 to TRBJ2-7; 7 bases align to TRBD1. With 1 base clipped from V and 7 bases from J, the junction kept 13 bases outside the gene matches. Germline lookup yields CDR1 MNHEY and CDR2 SMNVEV (reference sequence). The CDR3 is 16 residues long. CDR3 nucleotides: TGTGCCAGCAGTTTATGGGGACAGAGCCCTTTACGGGAGCAGTACTTC. Encoded protein: CASSLWGQSPLREQYF.

The chain couples TRBV7-9 to TRBJ2-1, with a weak D call TRBD1 (6 bases). CDR1 and CDR2 from the germline V gene are SEHNR and FQNEAQ (reference sequence). Deletions cut 10 bases from V and 4 bases from J, with 14 bases between. The CDR3 spans 13 residues. Here the CDR3 DNA reads TGTGCCATCACGGAAGGGGGATACAATGAGCAGTTCTTC. It is translated as CAITEGGYNEQFF.

The V and J genes are TRBV7-8 and TRBJ1-5; tentative D call: TRBD1 (5 bases). The CDR3 extends over 15 amino acids. The V gene lost 5 bases and the J gene lost 4 bases, with 15 bases spanning the gap. Germline values: CDR1 SGHVS, CDR2 FQNEAQ. The CDR3 region is CASSPSTVGNQPQHF. CDR3 bases: TGTGCCAGCAGCCCCTCGACAGTAGGGAATCAGCCCCAGCATTTT.

V usage is TRBV6-1 and J usage is TRBJ1-2; 7 nucleotides agree with TRBD1. The CDR3 loop spans 18 amino acids. Germline trimming cut 2 bases from V and 2 bases from J; bases unmatched to any gene: 14. CDR1 and CDR2 from the germline V gene are MNHNS and SASEGT. CDR3 region: CASSESIWAQGQNYGYTF. The CDR3 DNA is TGTGCCAGCAGTGAAAGTATCTGGGCACAGGGACAGAACTATGGCTACACCTTC.

The V gene is TRBV5-1, the J gene TRBJ2-7, with 10 bases that match TRBD2. The CDR3 is 14 residues long. J gave up 5 bases and V 4 bases, and 6 bases lay outside the gene matches. Germline assignment: CDR1 SGHRS and CDR2 YFSETQ. The CDR3 DNA sequence: TGCGCCAGCAGCCGGGGACTAGCGAGAGACGAGCAGTACTTC. Translated, it gives CASSRGLARDEQYF. The variable domain in full, completed from reference TRBV5-1 and TRBJ2-7, reads KAGVTQTPRYLIKTRGQQVTLSCSPISGHRSVSWYQQTPGQGLQFLFEYFSETQRNKGNFPGRFSGRQFSNSRSEMNVSTLELGDSALYLCASSRGLARDEQYFGPGTRLTVT.

This clone is a singleton in its sample. J is TRBJ2-5 and V is TRBV7-9; D unclear. The germline gives CDR1 SEHNR, CDR2 FQNEAQ (reference sequence). This CDR3 contains 13 residues. Between the trimmed V and J ends, which lost 1 base and 5 bases, there was a span of 8 bases. CDR3 bases: TGTGCCAGCAGCTTAGTTGCGTACGAGACCCAGTACTTC. Translating gives CASSLVAYETQYF. The full variable domain, its missing parts supplied by reference TRBV7-9 and TRBJ2-5, is DTGVSQNPRHKITKRGQNVTFRCDPISEHNRLYWYRQTLGQGPEFLTYFQNEAQLEKSRLLSDRFSAERPKGSFSTLEIQRTEQGDSAMYLCASSLVAYETQYFGPGTRLLVL.

This chain uses TRBV4-3 with TRBJ2-7; 7 bases agree with TRBD1. V gave up 2 bases and J gave up 2 bases; unmatched junction bases: 3. CDR1 LGHNA and CDR2 YSLEER come from the germline V gene. CDR3 length equals 14 residues. The CDR3 protein is CASSQTGAAYEQYF. CDR3 nucleotide sequence: TGCGCCAGCAGCCAAACAGGGGCCGCCTACGAGCAGTACTTC.